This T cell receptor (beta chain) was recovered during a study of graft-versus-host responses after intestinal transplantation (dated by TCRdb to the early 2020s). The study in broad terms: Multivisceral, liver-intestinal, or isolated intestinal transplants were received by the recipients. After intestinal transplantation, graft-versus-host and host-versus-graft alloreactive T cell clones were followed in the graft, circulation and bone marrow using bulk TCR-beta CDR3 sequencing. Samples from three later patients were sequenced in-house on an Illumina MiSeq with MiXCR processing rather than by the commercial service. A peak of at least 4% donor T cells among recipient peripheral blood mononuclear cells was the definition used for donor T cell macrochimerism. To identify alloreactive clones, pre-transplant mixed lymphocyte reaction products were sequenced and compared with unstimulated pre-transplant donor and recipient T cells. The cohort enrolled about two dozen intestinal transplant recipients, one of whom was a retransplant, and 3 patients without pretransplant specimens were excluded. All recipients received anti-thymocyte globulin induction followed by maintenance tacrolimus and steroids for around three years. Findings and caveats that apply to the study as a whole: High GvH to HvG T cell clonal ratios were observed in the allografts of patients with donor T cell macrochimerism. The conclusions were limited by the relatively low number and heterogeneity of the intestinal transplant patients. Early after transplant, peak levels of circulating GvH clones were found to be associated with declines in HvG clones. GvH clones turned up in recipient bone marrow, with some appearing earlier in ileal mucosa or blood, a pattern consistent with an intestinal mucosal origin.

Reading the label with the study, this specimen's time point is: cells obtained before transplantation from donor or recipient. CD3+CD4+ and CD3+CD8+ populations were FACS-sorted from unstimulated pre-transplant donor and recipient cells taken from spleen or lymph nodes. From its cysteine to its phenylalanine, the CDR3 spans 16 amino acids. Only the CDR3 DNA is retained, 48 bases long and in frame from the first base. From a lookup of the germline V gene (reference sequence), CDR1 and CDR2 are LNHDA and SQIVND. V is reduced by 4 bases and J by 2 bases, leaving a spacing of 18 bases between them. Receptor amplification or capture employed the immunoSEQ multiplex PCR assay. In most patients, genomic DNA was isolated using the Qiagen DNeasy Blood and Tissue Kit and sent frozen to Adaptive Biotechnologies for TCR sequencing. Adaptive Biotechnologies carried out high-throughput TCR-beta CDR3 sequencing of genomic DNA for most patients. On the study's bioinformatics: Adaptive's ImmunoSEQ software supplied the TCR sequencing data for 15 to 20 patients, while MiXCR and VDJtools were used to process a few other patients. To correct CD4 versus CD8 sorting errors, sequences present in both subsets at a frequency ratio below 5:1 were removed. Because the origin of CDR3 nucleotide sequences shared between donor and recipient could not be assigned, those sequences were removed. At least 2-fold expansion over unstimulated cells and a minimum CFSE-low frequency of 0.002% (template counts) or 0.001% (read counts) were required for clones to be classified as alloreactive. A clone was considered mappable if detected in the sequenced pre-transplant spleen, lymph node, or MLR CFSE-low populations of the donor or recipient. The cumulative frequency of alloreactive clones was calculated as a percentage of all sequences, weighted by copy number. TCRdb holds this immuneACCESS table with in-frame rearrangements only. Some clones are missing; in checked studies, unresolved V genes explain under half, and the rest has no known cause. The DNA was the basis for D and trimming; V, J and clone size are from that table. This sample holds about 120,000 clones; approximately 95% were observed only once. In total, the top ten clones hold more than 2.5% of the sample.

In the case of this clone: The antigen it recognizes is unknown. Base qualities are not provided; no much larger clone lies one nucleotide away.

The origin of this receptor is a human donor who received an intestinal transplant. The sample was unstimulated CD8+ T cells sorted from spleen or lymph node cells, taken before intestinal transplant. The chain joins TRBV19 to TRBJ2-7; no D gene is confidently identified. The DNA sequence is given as TGTGCCAGTAGTACCTTATCTGGCGGTCACCCCTACGAGCAGTACTTC. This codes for CASSTLSGGHPYEQYF.